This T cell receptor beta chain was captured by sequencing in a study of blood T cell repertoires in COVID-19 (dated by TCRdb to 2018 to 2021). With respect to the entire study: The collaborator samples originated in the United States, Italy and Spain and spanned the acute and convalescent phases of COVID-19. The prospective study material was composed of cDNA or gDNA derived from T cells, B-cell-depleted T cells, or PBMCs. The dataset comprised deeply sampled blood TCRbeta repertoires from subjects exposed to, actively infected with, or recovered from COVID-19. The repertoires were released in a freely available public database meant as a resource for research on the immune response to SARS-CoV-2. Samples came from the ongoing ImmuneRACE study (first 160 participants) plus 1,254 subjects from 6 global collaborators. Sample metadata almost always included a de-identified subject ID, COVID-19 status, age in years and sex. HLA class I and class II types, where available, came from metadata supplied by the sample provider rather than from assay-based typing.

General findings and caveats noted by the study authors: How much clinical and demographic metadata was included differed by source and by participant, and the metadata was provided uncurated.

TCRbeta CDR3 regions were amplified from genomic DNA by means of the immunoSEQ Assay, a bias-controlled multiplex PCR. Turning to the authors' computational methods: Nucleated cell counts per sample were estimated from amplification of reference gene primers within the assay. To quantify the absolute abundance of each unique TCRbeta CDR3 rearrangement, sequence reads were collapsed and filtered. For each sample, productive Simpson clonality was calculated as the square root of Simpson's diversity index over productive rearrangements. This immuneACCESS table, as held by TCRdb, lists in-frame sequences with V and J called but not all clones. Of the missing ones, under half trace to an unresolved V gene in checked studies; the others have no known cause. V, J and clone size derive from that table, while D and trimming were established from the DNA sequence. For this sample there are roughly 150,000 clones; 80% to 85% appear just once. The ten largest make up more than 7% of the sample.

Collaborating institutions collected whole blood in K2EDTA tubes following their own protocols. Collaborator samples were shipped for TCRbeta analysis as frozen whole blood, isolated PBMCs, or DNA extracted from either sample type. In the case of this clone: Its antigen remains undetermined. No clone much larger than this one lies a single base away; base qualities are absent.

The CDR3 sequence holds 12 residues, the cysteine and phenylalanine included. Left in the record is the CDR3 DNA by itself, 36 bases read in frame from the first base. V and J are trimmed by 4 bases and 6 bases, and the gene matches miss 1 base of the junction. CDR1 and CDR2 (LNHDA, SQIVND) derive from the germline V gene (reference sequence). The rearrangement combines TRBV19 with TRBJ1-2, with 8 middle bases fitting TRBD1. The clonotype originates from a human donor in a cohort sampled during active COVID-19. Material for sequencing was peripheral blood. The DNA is TGTGCCAGTAGTACAGGGGGCGATGGCTACACCTTC. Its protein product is CASSTGGDGYTF.